The clone carrying this TCR beta chain was found once. Authors' methods: Researchers report that nucleated cell counts were estimated from reference gene primer amplification. Here immunoSEQ multiplex PCR was the method, and the copy in TCRdb shows in-frame clones only, minus some. D and trimming come from the DNA, and the V and J calls and clone size come from that table. The table records more than 60,000 clones, roughly 82% of them present only once. The data derive from a study of blood T cell repertoires in COVID-19. In the study overall: Italy, Spain and the United States were the sources of the convalescent and acute COVID-19 samples. T cells, B-cell-depleted T cells, or PBMCs supplied cDNA or gDNA.

Germline CDR1 is SSHAT and CDR2 is FNYEAQ (reference sequence). V was trimmed by 0 bases and J by 3 bases, leaving 5 bases between them. This CDR3 is 13 amino acids long. This TCR derives from an elderly woman with acute or convalescent COVID-19. The chain is built from TRBV7-7 and TRBJ1-1; D is undetermined. The sequenced sample was peripheral blood. In DNA, the CDR3 is TGTGCCAGCAGCTTAGCGGCAGACACTGAAGCTTTCTTT. This codes for CASSLAADTEAFF.